The 4 T cell receptor beta chains given below trace back to one sample, sequenced in a study of T cell repertoires in cytomegalovirus infection. Their antigen targets remain unknown. TCRdb recomputed calls from the reads with MiXCR, one row per CDR3 protein. The table has roughly 920,000 distinct CDR3 sequences, approximately 31% seen once. The specimen was cultured CD8+ T cells from PBMCs, collected from culture after CMV antigen stimulation. The receptor source for this set is a human donor in good health (CMV status not recorded). Some clones in this sample may be carry-over from other donors' samples.

The genes are TRBV6-5 and TRBJ2-2, with TRBD1 matching over 7 bases. V shed 3 bases and J 4 bases; nucleotides not matched to a gene: 5. This CDR3 has 15 amino acids. Germline assignment: CDR1 MNHEY and CDR2 SVGAGI. The CDR3 DNA follows: TGTGCCAGCAGTTATCACAGGGGTGGCACCGGGGAGCTGTTTTTT. It translates to CASSYHRGGTGELFF.

This clonotype was found a few times. V usage is TRBV2 and J usage is TRBJ2-1, with D possibly being TRBD1 (5 bases). The germline CDR1 and CDR2 sequences are SNHLY and FYNNEI. This CDR3 comprises 15 residues. The V end lost 1 base, the J end lost 5 bases, and 12 bases lay between the germline ends. CDR3 DNA: TGTGCCAGCAGTGAAGTATCCAGGGCTGACAATGAGCAGTTCTTC. It translates to CASSEVSRADNEQFF. Filled out from reference TRBV2 and TRBJ2-1, the complete variable domain reads EPEVTQTPSHQVTQMGQEVILRCVPISNHLYFYWYRQILGQKVEFLVSFYNNEISEKSEIFDDQFSVERPDGSNFTLKIRSTKLEDSAMYFCASSEVSRADNEQFFGPGTRLTVL.

In the case of this clonotype: A much bigger clone sits one base away, suggesting this may be a read error. This chain uses TRBV7-2 with TRBJ2-4, with D maybe TRBD1 (5 bases). This CDR3 region has 16 residues. CDR1 and CDR2 from the germline V gene are SGHTA and FQGNSA. CDR3 sequence reads: CANSSALTGIKNIQYF. DNA of the CDR3: TGTGCCAACAGCTCCGCTCTTACAGGAATCAAAAACATTCAGTACTTC.

This clonotype has just a few counts. The J gene is TRBJ1-1, the V gene TRBV7-6; TRBD1 might be the D (6 bases). In germline, CDR1 is SGHVS, CDR2 FNYEAQ. Trimming took 5 bases from V and 4 from J, leaving 11 bases between them. The CDR3 spans 13 residues. CDR3 nucleotide sequence: TGTGCCAGCAGCGAGGGGGAGAGCACTGAAGCTTTCTTT. This translates into CASSEGESTEAFF. Together with reference TRBV7-6 and TRBJ1-1, the CDR3 gives the full variable domain: GAGVSQSPRYKVTKRGQDVALRCDPISGHVSLYWYRQALGQGPEFLTYFNYEAQQDKSGLPNDRFSAERPEGSISTLTIQRTEQRDSAMYRCASSEGESTEAFFGQGTRLTVV.